This paragraph covers one T cell receptor (beta chain) sequence. Its antigen is unknown. Whole-study findings and limits: Tumor Tregs overlapped most with tumor, then blood, naive CD4+ cells.

Treg sorting used a CD4+CD25+CD127-/low gate. The CDR3 extends over 15 amino acids. Trimming removed 4 bases at V and 4 bases at J, with 15 bases between. CDR1 and CDR2 from the germline V gene are SGHDN and FVKESK. After constant-region reverse-primer amplification, full-length variable regions underwent semi-nested PCR with Nested Universal Primer A. Each CDR3 protein gets one entry after TCRdb re-called the 5' RACE reads with MiXCR. The sample lists approximately 40,000 distinct CDR3 sequences; 20% to 25% were seen once. Material: Tregs sorted from blood. The chain is built from TRBV14 and TRBJ2-3, with no clear D. The sequence derives from a female donor with breast cancer. Here the CDR3 reads CASSPIRASSDTQYF. Here the CDR3 DNA reads TGTGCCAGCAGCCCCATTCGGGCTAGTTCAGATACGCAGTATTTT.